This TCR beta chain was found in a study of blood T cell repertoires in COVID-19. In the study overall: The analysed material was cDNA or gDNA that came from T cells, B-cell-depleted T cells, or PBMCs.

Germline CDR1 is MNHNY and CDR2 is SVGAGI (reference sequence). Losses at the gene ends were 5 bases for V and 6 bases for J; bases not matched to a gene: 7. The CDR3 totals 13 residues. Cohorts were based on clinical histories the participants reported. Resolution of symptoms, clearance, or two negative PCRs was present in recovered Cohort 3 donors. Profiling relied on immunoSEQ multiplex PCR, and the TCRdb table lists in-frame clones only, not all of them. The sample lists under 350,000 clones; 86% were seen once. This rearrangement joins TRBV6-6 to TRBJ2-7, with TRBD1 matching over 7 bases. Source material: PBMCs or T cells enriched from blood (not recorded which). This clonotype was obtained from a man aged 30-40 years who had recovered from COVID-19. The CDR3 sequence: CASSPPTGVEQYF. DNA of the CDR3: TGTGCCAGCAGTCCACCTACAGGGGTCGAGCAGTACTTC.